The T cell receptor (beta chain) described here comes from a study of CD8 T cells in ankylosing spondylitis. General study results and limits: Prior literature has documented some motif variants in synovial fluid and blood from reactive arthritis. Disease-associated clones were reportedly significantly overrepresented in matched ankylosing spondylitis synovial fluid. There was a TCR beta motif, made of eight highly homologous variants, that appeared characteristic of ankylosing spondylitis blood. A CD8+ phenotype characterized the disease-linked clones, which were relatively rare in peripheral blood.

To note about this clonotype: What it binds is not known.

Trimming took 5 bases from V and 2 from J, leaving 12 bases between them. The CDR3 sequence is 14 residues long. CDR1 is SNHLY, CDR2 FYNNEI, per germline. It was by quantitative 5'-RACE with molecular barcodes that TCR beta libraries were made. TCRdb re-analysed the 5' RACE reads in MiXCR, keeping a single row per CDR3 protein. Here the sample spans over 700,000 distinct CDR3 sequences, 19% being singletons. The chain uses TRBV2 and TRBJ1-2; D uncertain. This TCR was sampled from a male donor with ankylosing spondylitis. Input material: blood, either unsorted or a sorted T cell fraction (not recorded which). The CDR3 loop reads CASSSDGLNYGYTF. DNA for the CDR3: TGTGCCAGCAGTTCGGACGGCTTGAACTATGGCTACACCTTC.